The sample holds many counts of the clone carrying this TCR beta chain. With TRAV- and TRBV-specific primers, first-strand cDNA was made, covering the alpha and beta chains. The authors ran 20 PCR cycles to amplify TCRs with a constant-region primer and V-primer adapter. In vitro transcription amplified the mRNA that had been isolated. TCRdb reprocessed the reads via MiXCR and lists one record per CDR3 protein. This sample carries 39,000 or so distinct CDR3 sequences, about a fifth of them seen once, and the ten largest clones take about 8.3%. The data belong to a study of low-dose radiotherapy and immunotherapy resistance in tumors. Across the whole study: Cohort 2's total reached 13 Gy over 26 weeks, at 1 Gy per fraction every two weeks. The treatment that patients received was intravenous nivolumab 240 mg every two weeks plus ipilimumab 1 mg/kg every six weeks.

Trimming took off 3 bases at V and 5 bases at J, with 11 bases between the two ends. Looked up from germline, CDR1 is SGHNT and CDR2 is YYREEE (reference sequence). This CDR3 spans 13 amino acids. As for time point: after trial treatment. The treatment was: LDRT plus nivolumab, ipilimumab, low-dose cyclophosphamide and aspirin (RACIN trial). The study gave donors nivolumab, ipilimumab, aspirin, low-dose cyclophosphamide and low-dose radiotherapy. The receptor's source is a female donor with ovarian cancer. This sequence joins TRBV5-4 and TRBJ2-5, with D perhaps TRBD1 (6 bases). The specimen comprised PBMCs, sampled after low-dose radiotherapy plus immunotherapy. CDR3: CASSSGGTETQYF. The CDR3 DNA reads TGTGCCAGCAGCTCTGGGGGCACTGAGACCCAGTACTTC.